The 3 T cell receptor beta chains reported below all come from one sample, sequenced in a study of CD8 T cells in Susac syndrome. With random hexamers, roughly 0.45 to 1 ug RNA was reverse transcribed. Via MiXCR, TCRdb re-called the immunoSEQ multiplex PCR reads, giving one row per CDR3 protein. The sample holds around 280,000 distinct CDR3 sequences, just over 90% seen once. The sample taken for sequencing was CD4+ T cells from PBMCs. These receptors all stem from a human donor with multiple sclerosis.

The CDR3 nucleotides are TGTGCCAGCAGCTCCTACGCAGCTAATGAAAAACTGTTTTTT. Its translation: CASSSYAANEKLFF. The V gene is TRBV7-9, the J gene TRBJ1-4; D gene uncertain. The CDR3 runs to 14 residues. Germline assignment: CDR1 SEHNR and CDR2 FQNEAQ (reference sequence). The V end was cut by 4 bases, the J end by 3 bases, with 9 bases between.

The chain recombines TRBV9 with TRBJ2-1; the D is unclear. CDR3 length equals 15 residues. V lost 0 bases and J lost 9, with 16 bases in between. Germline CDR1 and CDR2: SGDLS and YYNGEE. The CDR3 protein is CASSVEVLPLSEQFF. In nucleotides, the CDR3 is TGTGCCAGCAGCGTAGAAGTACTTCCTTTGTCTGAGCAGTTCTTC.

The J gene is TRBJ2-1, the V gene TRBV9; no clear D gene. Per germline, CDR1 SGDLS and CDR2 YYNGEE. V gave up 2 bases and J gave up 0 bases, with 12 bases separating them. The CDR3 is 16 amino acids. Here the CDR3 reads CASSVGGRRSYNEQFF. Written as DNA, the CDR3 is TGTGCCAGCAGCGTGGGCGGAAGACGCTCCTACAATGAGCAGTTCTTC.